These T cell receptor beta chains were read from a single sample in a study of blood T cell repertoires in COVID-19. This table comes from immunoSEQ multiplex PCR, and its TCRdb copy is limited to in-frame clones, with some not included. Found here are roughly 250,000 clones, under 90% of them singletons; the top ten hold 3.5% to 4%. Material for sequencing was PBMCs or T cells enriched from blood (not recorded which). These TCRs come from a woman in her forties who had been exposed to COVID-19. Both conserved end residues are part of each CDR3. The D gene is left open where the match is weak.

j_call d_call v_call cdr3_aa
TRBJ1-6 NA TRBV6-5 CASSLQDNSPLHF
TRBJ2-5 TRBD2 TRBV14 CASSNPRTSASETQYF
TRBJ1-1 TRBD1 TRBV4-2 CASSRLDRANEAFF
TRBJ2-3 NA TRBV9 CASSVSLAMAEDTQYF
TRBJ1-3 TRBD1 TRBV19 CASSIGQAGGSTIYF
TRBJ1-5 TRBD1 TRBV30 CAWSVGGQPPYSNQPQHF
TRBJ1-1 NA TRBV9 CASSVGASTQNTEAFF
TRBJ2-1 NA TRBV6-1 CASSDRGTSYNEQFF
TRBJ1-1 NA TRBV3-1/TRBV3-2 CASSHGGGTEAFF
TRBJ1-5 TRBD1 TRBV24-1 CATSDRGQGVNQPQHF
TRBJ1-1 TRBD1 TRBV4-1 CASSQGPGQEATEAFF
TRBJ1-5 NA TRBV28 CASRRDQGMPQHF
TRBJ2-4 TRBD2 TRBV28 CASTTSGIAKNIQYF
TRBJ1-6 NA TRBV11-2 CASSFFNWSGSPLHF
TRBJ1-2 TRBD1 TRBV7-9 CASSLEIRQGAINYGYTF
TRBJ2-3 TRBD2 TRBV27 CASSLRAGDTDTQYF
TRBJ1-4 NA TRBV5-5 CASSLTMGSSSTREKLFF
TRBJ1-1 TRBD1 TRBV4-2 CASSQGQGPMNTEAFF
TRBJ2-1 TRBD2 TRBV3-1/TRBV3-2 CASSPSGETWEEQFF
TRBJ2-5 TRBD2 TRBV9 CASSVGSSGGQETQYF
TRBJ2-3 NA TRBV10-3 CAISDRVGWGPSTDTQYF
TRBJ1-6 NA TRBV28 CASSQGLYSPLHF
TRBJ2-7 TRBD1 TRBV7-2 CASSLFSGTGEREQYF
TRBJ1-2 NA TRBV6-1 CASSEVGGGGYTF
TRBJ1-2 NA TRBV28 CASSLYGYGYTF
TRBJ1-3 NA TRBV7-2 CASSLGTSGGNTIYF
TRBJ1-2 NA TRBV18 CASSTDRNYGYTF
TRBJ2-1 TRBD2 TRBV28 CATLGGGGNYNEQFF
TRBJ2-3 TRBD2 TRBV12-5 CASGPTGTSGPRQYF
TRBJ1-1 NA TRBV29-1 CSVVPGGVNTEAFF
TRBJ1-1 TRBD1 TRBV3-1/TRBV3-2 CASSPRDRGLKAFF
TRBJ2-1 TRBD2 TRBV6-4 CASSEAGGMHEQFF
TRBJ2-7 NA TRBV12-5 CASDQGRGHEQYF
TRBJ2-7 TRBD1 TRBV7-9 CASSLVQSERQGPYEQYF
TRBJ1-2 TRBD1 TRBV2 CASSGEHRGSYYGYTF
TRBJ2-5 TRBD1 TRBV19 CASSISAQGAQETQYF
TRBJ1-6 NA TRBV27 CASSLDLGAGQTPTPLHF
TRBJ2-7 TRBD1 TRBV14 CASSLAGGYEQYF
TRBJ2-2 NA TRBV19 CASTVGINTGELFF
TRBJ1-6 TRBD1 TRBV6-5 CASSPGTVNSPLHF
TRBJ1-5 NA TRBV7-8 CASSSVQGNQPQHF
TRBJ2-2 NA TRBV7-9 CASSLRGGPGGHNTGELFF
TRBJ2-7 NA TRBV5-4 CASSQTGDYEQYF
TRBJ1-2 NA TRBV5-1 CASSLRFPAAAGYGYTF
TRBJ2-7 NA TRBV7-8 CASSPQVFAYEQYF
TRBJ1-1 NA TRBV5-4 CASSFTSRPMNTEAFF
TRBJ1-2 NA TRBV6-4 CASSDSSGLYGYTF
TRBJ1-2 NA TRBV19 CASSKRLSGDDGYTF
TRBJ1-6 TRBD1 TRBV6-5 CASSRTGARAPLHF
TRBJ2-1 TRBD2 TRBV14 CASSQGAGRVFNEQFF
TRBJ1-3 NA TRBV11-2 CASSLDLGRDSGNTIYF
TRBJ1-6 NA TRBV6-5 CASSYALTRAGSPLHF
TRBJ1-4 NA TRBV4-1 CASSQDSQGRSNEKLFF
TRBJ2-7 NA TRBV15 CATSRETGSGGEQYF
TRBJ2-7 NA TRBV9 CASSTAASEQYF
TRBJ2-7 NA TRBV12-3/TRBV12-4 CASKNDLGQQYF
TRBJ2-4 TRBD2 TRBV7-2 CASSVSGGPKGIQYF
TRBJ1-2 NA TRBV29-1 CSTQSQGWNYGYTF
TRBJ1-2 NA TRBV12-3/TRBV12-4 CASSLGDGYTF
TRBJ2-3 NA TRBV5-4 CASSFPQISGYTQYF